This T cell receptor (beta chain) is from a study of blood T cell repertoires in COVID-19. Study details: From the United States, Italy and Spain came samples of acute and convalescent COVID-19. T cells, B-cell-depleted T cells, or PBMCs supplied cDNA or gDNA.

Germline loops: CDR1 MDHEN, CDR2 SYDVKM. There are 16 residues in the CDR3. The V and J ends lost 7 bases and 1 base, in that order; junction bases with no gene match: 13. Authors' methods: It was from reference gene primer amplification that nucleated cell counts were estimated. Profiled with immunoSEQ multiplex PCR; TCRdb holds only in-frame clones, not every one. Clone size and the V and J calls come from that table; the DNA yielded D and trimming. Of fewer than 130,000 clones in the sample, approximately 70% were seen once. The sample was peripheral blood. This TCR derives from a man older than 75 with acute or convalescent COVID-19. The chain joins TRBV28 to TRBJ2-7, with 7 positions matching TRBD2. The CDR3 nucleotides read TGTGCCAGCATCGGGGGGTTAGGGATGGGTTCCTACGAGCAGTACTTC. As protein: CASIGGLGMGSYEQYF.